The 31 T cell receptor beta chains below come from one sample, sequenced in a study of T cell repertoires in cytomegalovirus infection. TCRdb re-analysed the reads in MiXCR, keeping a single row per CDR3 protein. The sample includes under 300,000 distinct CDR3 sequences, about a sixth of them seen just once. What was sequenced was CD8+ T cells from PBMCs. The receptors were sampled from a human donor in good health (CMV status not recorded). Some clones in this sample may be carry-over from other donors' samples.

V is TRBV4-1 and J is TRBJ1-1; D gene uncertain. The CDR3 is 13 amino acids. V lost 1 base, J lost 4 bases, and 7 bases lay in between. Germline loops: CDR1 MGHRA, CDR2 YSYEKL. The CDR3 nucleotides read TGCGCCAGCAGCCAAGGGAGTGGCACTGAAGCTTTCTTT. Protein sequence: CASSQGSGTEAFF.

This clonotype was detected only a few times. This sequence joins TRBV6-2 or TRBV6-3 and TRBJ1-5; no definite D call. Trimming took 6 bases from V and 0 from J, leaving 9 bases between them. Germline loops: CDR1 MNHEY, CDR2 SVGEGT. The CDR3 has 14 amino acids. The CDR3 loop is CASSGVYSNQPQHF. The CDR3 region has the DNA TGTGCCAGCAGCGGCGTGTATAGCAATCAGCCCCAGCATTTT.

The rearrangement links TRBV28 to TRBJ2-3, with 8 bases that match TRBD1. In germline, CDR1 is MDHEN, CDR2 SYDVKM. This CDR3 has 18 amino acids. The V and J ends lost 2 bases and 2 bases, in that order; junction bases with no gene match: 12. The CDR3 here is CASSLNAKTGVNTDTQYF. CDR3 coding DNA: TGTGCCAGCAGTTTAAACGCCAAGACAGGGGTGAACACAGATACGCAGTATTTT. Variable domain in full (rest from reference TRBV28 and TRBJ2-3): DVKVTQSSRYLVKRTGEKVFLECVQDMDHENMFWYRQDPGLGLRLIYFSYDVKMKEKGDIPEGYSVSREKKERFSLILESASTNQTSMYLCASSLNAKTGVNTDTQYFGPGTRLTVL.

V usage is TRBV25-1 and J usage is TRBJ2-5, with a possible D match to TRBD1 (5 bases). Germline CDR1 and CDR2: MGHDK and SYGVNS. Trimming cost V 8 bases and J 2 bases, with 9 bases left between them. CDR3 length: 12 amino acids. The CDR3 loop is CASGHRQETQYF. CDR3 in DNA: TGTGCCAGCGGACACCGTCAAGAGACCCAGTACTTC.

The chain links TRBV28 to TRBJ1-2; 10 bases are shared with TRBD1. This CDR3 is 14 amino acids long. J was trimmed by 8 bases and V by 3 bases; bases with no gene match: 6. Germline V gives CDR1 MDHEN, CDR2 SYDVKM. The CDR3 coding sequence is TGTGCCAGCAGTTTTCCTGACAGGGGGCAAGGCTACACCTTC. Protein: CASSFPDRGQGYTF.

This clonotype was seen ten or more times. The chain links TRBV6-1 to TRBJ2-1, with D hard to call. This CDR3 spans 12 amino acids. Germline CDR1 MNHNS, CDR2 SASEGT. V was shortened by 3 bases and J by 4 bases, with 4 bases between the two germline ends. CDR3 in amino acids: CASSDRYNEQFF. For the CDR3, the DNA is TGTGCCAGCAGTGACAGGTACAATGAGCAGTTCTTC.

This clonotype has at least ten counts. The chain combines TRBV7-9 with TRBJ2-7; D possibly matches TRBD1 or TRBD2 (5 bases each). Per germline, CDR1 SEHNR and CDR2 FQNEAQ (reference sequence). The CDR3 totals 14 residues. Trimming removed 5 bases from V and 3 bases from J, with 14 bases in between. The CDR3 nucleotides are TGTGCCAGCAGCCCCGGGGACCGACTCTACGAGCAGTACTTC. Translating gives CASSPGDRLYEQYF.

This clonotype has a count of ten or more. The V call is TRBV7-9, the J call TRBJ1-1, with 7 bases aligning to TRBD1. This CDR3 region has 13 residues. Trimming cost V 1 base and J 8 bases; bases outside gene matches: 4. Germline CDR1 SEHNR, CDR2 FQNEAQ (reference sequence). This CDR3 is CASSLVVTGEAFF. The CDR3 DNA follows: TGTGCCAGCAGCTTAGTCGTGACAGGGGAAGCTTTCTTT.

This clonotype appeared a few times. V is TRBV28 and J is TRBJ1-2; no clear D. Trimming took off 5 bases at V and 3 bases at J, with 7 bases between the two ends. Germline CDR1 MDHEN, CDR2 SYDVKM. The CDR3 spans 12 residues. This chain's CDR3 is CASSPDYYGYTF. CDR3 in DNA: TGTGCCAGCAGTCCCGACTACTATGGCTACACCTTC.

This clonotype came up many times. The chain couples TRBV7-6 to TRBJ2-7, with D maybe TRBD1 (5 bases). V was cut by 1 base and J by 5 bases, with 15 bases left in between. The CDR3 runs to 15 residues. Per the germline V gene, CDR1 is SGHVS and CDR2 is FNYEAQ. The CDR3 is CASSLGVREFDEQYF. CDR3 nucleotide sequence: TGTGCCAGCAGCTTAGGAGTCAGGGAATTCGACGAGCAGTACTTC.

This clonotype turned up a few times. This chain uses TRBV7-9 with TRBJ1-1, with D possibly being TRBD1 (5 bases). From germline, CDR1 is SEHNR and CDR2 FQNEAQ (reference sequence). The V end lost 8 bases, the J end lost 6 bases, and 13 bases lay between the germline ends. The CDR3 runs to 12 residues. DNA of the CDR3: TGTGCCAGCCGATACGGGACGGCTGAAGCTTTCTTT. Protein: CASRYGTAEAFF.

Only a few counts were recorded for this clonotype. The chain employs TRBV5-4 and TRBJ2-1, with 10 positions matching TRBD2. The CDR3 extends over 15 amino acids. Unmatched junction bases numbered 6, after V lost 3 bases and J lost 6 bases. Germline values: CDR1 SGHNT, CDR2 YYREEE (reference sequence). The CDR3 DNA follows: TGTGCCAGCAGCTCCCCCAAGCGGGGGGGCAATGAGCAGTTCTTC. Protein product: CASSSPKRGGNEQFF. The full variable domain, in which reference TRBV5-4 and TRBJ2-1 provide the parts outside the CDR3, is ETGVTQSPTHLIKTRGQQVTLRCSSQSGHNTVSWYQQALGQGPQFIFQYYREEENGRGNFPPRFSGLQFPNYSSELNVNALELDDSALYLCASSSPKRGGNEQFFGPGTRLTVL.

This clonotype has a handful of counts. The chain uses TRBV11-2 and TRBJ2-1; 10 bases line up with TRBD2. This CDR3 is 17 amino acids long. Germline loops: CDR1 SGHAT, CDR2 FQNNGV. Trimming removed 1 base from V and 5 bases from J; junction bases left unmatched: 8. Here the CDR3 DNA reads TGTGCCAGCAGCTTAGGAACTAGCGGGGCACGTGACAATGAGCAGTTCTTC. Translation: CASSLGTSGARDNEQFF.

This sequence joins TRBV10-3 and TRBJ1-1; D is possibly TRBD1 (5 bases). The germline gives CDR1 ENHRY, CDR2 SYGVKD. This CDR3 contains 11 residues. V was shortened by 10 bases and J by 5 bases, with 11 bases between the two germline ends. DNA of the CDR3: TGTGCCACCGGGGGAAGGACTGAAGCTTTCTTT. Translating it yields CATGGRTEAFF.

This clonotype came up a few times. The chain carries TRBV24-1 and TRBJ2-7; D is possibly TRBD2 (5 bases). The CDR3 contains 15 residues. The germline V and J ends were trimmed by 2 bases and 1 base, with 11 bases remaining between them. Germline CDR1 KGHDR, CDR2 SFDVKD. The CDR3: CATSDSRGSSYEQYF. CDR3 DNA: TGTGCCACCAGTGATTCACGGGGTAGTTCCTACGAGCAGTACTTC.

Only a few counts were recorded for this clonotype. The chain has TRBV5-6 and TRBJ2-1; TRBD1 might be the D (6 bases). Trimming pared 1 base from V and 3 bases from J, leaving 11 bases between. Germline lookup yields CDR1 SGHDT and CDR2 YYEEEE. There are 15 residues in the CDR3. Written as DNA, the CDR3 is TGTGCCAGCAGCTTGCAAGGGGGTTACTACAATGAGCAGTTCTTC. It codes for CASSLQGGYYNEQFF.

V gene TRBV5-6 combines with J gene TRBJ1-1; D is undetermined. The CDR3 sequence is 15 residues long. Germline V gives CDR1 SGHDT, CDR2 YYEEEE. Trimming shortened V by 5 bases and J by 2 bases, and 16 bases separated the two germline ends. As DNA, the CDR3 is TGTGCCAGCAGTATTGTGGACGACCCTAACACTGAAGCTTTCTTT. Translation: CASSIVDDPNTEAFF.

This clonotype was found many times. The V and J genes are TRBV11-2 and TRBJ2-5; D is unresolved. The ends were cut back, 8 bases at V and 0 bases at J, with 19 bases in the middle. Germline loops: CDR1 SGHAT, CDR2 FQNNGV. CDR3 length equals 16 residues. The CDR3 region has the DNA TGTGCCAGCGACGGGTCCTCTCAAAGGTACCAAGAGACCCAGTACTTC. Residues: CASDGSSQRYQETQYF.

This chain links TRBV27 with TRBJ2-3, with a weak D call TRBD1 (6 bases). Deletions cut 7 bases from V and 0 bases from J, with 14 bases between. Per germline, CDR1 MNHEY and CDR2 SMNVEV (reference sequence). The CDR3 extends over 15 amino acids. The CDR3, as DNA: TGTGCCAGCACCACCTCGACAGGAAGCACAGATACGCAGTATTTT. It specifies CASTTSTGSTDTQYF.

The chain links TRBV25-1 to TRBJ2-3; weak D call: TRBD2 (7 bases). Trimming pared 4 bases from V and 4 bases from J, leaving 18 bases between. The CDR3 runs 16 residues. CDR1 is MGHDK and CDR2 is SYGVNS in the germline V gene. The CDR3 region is CASSVSRRGGADTQYF. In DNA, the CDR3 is TGTGCCAGCAGTGTGAGCCGCAGGGGAGGGGCAGATACGCAGTATTTT.

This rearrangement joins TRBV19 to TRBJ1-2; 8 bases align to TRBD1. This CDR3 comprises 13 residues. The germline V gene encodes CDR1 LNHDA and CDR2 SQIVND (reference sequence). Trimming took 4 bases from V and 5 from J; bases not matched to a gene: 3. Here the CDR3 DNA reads TGTGCCAGTAGTACCGGGACAGGTTATGGCTACACCTTC. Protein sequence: CASSTGTGYGYTF.

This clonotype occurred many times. The CDR3 coding sequence is TGTGCCAGCAGCCCGGGGGCAGATACGCAGTATTTT. Translation gives CASSPGADTQYF. The chain uses TRBV7-6 and TRBJ2-3; the D gene is possibly TRBD2 (6 bases). V lost 5 bases and J lost 4, with 7 bases in between. Per germline, CDR1 SGHVS and CDR2 FNYEAQ. The CDR3 is made up of 12 amino acids.

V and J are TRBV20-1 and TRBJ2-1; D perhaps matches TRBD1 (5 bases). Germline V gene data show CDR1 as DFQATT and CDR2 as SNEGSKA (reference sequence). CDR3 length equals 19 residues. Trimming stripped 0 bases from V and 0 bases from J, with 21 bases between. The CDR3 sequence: CSARDSLGRPQGSYNEQFF. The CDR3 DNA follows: TGCAGTGCTAGAGATTCCCTTGGCAGGCCCCAGGGCTCCTACAATGAGCAGTTCTTC.

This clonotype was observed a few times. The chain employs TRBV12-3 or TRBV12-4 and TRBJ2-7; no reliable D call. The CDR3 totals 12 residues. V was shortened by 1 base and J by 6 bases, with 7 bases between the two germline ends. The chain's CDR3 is CASSLVVGEQYF. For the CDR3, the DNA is TGTGCCAGCAGTTTAGTCGTGGGCGAGCAGTACTTC.

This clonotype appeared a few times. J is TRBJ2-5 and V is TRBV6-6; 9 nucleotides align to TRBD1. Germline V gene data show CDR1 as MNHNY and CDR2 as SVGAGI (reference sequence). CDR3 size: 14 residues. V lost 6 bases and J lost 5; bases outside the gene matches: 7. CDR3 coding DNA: TGTGCCAGCAGGGACAGGGGTGCGGGGGAGACCCAGTACTTC. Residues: CASRDRGAGETQYF.

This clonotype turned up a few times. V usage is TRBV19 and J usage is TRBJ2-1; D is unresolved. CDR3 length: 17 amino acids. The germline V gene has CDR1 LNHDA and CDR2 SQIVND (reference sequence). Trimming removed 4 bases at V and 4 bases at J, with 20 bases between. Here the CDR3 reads CASSRAGLILGYNEQFF. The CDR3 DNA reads TGTGCCAGTAGTAGAGCAGGTTTGATATTAGGTTACAATGAGCAGTTCTTC.

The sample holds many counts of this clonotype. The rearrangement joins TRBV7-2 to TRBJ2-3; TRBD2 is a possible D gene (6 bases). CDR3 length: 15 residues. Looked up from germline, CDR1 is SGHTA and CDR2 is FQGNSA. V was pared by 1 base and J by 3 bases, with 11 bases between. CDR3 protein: CASSLDGGWTDTQYF. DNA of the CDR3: TGTGCCAGCAGCTTAGATGGGGGGTGGACAGATACGCAGTATTTT.

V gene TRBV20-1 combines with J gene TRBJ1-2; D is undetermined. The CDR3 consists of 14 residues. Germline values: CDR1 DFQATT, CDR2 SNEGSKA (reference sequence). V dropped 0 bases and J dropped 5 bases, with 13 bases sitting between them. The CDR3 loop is CSARDRTFGYGYTF. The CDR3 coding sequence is TGCAGTGCTAGAGATAGGACCTTCGGGTATGGCTACACCTTC.

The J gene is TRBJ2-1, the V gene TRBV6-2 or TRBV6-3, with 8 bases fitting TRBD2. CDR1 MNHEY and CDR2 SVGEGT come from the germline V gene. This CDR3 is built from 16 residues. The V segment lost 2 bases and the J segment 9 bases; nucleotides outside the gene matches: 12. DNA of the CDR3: TGTGCCAGCAGTTACGGGGGACTAGGAGGATTGGGTGAGCAGTTCTTC. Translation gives CASSYGGLGGLGEQFF.

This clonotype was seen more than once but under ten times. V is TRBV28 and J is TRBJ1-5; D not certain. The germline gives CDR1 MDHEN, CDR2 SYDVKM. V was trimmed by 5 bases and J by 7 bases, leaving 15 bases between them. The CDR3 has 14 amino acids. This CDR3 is CASSLPRVQQPQHF. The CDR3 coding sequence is TGTGCCAGCAGTCTGCCGAGGGTACAACAGCCCCAGCATTTT.

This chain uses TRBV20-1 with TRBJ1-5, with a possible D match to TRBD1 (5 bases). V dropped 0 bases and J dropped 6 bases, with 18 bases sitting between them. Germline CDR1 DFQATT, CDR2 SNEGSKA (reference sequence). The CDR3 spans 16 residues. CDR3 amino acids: CSARDAGTDWGQPQHF. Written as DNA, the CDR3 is TGCAGTGCTAGAGATGCAGGGACCGATTGGGGTCAGCCCCAGCATTTT.